A single sample gave rise to the 2 T cell receptor beta chains below, sequenced in a study of T cell responses to AZD1222 COVID-19 vaccine. Data came from immunoSEQ multiplex PCR; TCRdb stores just in-frame clones and leaves some out. This table has 95,000 to 110,000 clones, around 90% appearing once. The material was peripheral blood, obtained on day 0 of AZD1222 vaccination. Every receptor here comes from an adult in good health.

The chain combines TRBV7-2 with TRBJ1-2; 8 positions agree with TRBD1. CDR1 SGHTA and CDR2 FQGNSA come from the germline V gene. V shed 5 bases, J shed 3 bases, and the junction held 5 bases outside the gene matches. The CDR3 sequence is 14 residues long. The CDR3 nucleotides read TGTGCCAGCAGCCACCAGACAGGGGACTATGGCTACACCTTC. The encoded protein is CASSHQTGDYGYTF.

This chain joins TRBV15 and TRBJ2-1, with unresolved D. V lost 3 bases to trimming and J lost 5 bases, with 14 bases between them. Germline CDR1 and CDR2: LNHNV and YYDKDF (reference sequence). CDR3 length: 15 residues. The DNA for the CDR3 is TGTGCCACCAGCAGTTACCGAGAACAGCACAATGAGCAGTTCTTC. Its protein is CATSSYREQHNEQFF.